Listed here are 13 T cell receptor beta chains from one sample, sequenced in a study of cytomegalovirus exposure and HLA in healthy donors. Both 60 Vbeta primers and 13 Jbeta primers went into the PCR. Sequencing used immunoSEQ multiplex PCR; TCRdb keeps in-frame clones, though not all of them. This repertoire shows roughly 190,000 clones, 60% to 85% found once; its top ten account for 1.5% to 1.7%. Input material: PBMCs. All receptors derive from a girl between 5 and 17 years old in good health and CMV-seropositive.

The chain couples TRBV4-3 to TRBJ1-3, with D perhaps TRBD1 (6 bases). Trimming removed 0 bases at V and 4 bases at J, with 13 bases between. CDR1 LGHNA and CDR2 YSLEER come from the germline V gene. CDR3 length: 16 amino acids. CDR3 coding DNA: TGCGCCAGCAGCCAAGACCACAGGGTGGGGGGAAACACCATATATTTT. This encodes CASSQDHRVGGNTIYF.

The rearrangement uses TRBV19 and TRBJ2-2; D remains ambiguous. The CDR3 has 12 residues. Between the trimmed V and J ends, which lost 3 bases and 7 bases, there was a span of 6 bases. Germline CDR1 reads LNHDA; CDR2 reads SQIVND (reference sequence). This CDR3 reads CASSIAIGELFF. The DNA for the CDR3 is TGTGCCAGTAGTATCGCTATCGGGGAGCTGTTTTTT.

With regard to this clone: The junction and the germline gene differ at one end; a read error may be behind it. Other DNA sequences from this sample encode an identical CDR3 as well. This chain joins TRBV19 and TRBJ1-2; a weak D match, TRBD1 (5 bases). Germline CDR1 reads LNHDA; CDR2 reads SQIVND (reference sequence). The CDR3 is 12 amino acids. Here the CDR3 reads CASSLEGGEGTF. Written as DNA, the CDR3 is TGTGCCAGTAGTTTAGAAGGAGGGGAAGGGACCTTC.

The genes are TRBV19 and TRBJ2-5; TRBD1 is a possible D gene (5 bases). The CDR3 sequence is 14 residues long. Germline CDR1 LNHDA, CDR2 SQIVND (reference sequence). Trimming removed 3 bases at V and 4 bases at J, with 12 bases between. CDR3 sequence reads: CASSIGSGLETQYF. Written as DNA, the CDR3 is TGTGCCAGTAGTATCGGGTCAGGGTTAGAGACCCAGTACTTC.

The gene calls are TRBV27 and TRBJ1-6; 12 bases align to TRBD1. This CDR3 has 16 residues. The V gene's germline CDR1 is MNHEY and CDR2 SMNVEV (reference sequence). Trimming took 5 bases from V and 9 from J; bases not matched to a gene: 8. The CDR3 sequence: CASSLAGDRGRSPLHF. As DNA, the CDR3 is TGTGCCAGCAGTCTCGCGGGGGACAGGGGGCGTTCACCCCTCCACTTT.

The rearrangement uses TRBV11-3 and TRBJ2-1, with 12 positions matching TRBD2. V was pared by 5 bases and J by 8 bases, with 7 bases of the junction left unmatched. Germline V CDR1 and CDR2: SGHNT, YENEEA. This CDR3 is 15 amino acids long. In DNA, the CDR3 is TGTGCCAGCAGCGCGACTAGCGGGGGAGGGTATGAGCAGTTCTTC. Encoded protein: CASSATSGGGYEQFF.

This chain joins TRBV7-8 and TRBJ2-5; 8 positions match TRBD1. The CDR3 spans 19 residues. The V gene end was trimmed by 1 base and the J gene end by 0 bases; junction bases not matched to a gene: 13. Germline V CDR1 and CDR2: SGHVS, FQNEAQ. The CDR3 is CASSLDSGQAGGNQETQYF. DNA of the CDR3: TGTGCCAGCAGCTTAGATTCGGGGCAGGCAGGGGGCAACCAAGAGACCCAGTACTTC.

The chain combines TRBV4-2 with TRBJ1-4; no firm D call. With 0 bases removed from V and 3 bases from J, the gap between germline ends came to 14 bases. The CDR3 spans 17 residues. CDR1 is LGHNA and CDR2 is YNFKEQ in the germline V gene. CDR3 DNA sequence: TGTGCCAGCAGCCAAGAGATCTCCCCGGCGGCTAATGAAAAACTGTTTTTT. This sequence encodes CASSQEISPAANEKLFF.

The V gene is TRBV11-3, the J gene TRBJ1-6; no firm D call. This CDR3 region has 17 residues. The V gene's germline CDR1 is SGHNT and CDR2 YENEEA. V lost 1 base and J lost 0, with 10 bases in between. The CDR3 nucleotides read TGTGCCAGCAGCTTAGTTTACGGGGACTCCTATAATTCACCCCTCCACTTT. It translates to CASSLVYGDSYNSPLHF.

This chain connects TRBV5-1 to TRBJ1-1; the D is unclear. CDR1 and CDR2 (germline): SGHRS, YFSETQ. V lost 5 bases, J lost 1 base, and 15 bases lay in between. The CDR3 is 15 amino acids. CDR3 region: CASRAGQLPNTEAFF. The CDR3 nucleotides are TGCGCCAGCAGAGCGGGCCAGCTCCCGAACACTGAAGCTTTCTTT.

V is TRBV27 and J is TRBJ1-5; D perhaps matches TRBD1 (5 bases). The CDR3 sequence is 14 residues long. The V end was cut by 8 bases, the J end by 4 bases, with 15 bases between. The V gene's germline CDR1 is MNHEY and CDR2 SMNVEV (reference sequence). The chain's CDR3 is CASGWQGGNQPQHF. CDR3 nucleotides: TGTGCCAGCGGGTGGCAGGGTGGTAATCAGCCCCAGCATTTT.

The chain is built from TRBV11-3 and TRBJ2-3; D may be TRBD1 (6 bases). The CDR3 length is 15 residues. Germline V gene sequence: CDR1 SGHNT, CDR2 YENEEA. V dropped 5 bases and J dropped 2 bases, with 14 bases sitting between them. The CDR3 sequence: CASSAGGQNTDTQYF. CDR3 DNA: TGTGCCAGCAGCGCGGGTGGACAGAACACAGATACGCAGTATTTT.

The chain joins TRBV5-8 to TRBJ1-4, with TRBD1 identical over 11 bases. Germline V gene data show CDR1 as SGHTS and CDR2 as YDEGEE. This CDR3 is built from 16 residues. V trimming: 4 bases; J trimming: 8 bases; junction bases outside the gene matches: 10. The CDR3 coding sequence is TGTGCCAGCAGCCCCGGGACAGGGGGGCACGAGGAAAAACTGTTTTTT. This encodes CASSPGTGGHEEKLFF. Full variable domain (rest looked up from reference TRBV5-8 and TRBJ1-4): EAGVTQSPTHLIKTRGQQATLRCSPISGHTSVYWYQQALGLGLQFLLWYDEGEERNRGNFPPRFSGRQFPNYSSELNVNALELEDSALYLCASSPGTGGHEEKLFFGSGTQLSVL.